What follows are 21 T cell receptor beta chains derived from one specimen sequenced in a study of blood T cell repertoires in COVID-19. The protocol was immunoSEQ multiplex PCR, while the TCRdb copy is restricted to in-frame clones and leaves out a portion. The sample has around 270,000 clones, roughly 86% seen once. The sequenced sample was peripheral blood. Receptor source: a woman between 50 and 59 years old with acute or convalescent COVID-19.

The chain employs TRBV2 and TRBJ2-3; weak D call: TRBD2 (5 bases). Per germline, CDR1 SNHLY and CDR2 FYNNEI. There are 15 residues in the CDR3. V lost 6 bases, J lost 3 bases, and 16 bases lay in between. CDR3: CASSDPLLGTDTQYF. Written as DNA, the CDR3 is TGTGCCAGCAGCGATCCCCTACTAGGGACAGATACGCAGTATTTT.

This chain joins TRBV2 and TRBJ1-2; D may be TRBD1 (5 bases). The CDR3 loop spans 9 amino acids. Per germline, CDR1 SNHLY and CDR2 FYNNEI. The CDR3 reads CALPGGYTF. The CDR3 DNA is TGTGCGCTCCCAGGGGGCTACACCTTC.

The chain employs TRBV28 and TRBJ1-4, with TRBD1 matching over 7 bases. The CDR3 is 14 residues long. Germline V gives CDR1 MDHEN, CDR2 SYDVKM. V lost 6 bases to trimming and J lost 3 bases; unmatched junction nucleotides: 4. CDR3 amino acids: CASRRQGPNEKLFF. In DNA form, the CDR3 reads TGTGCCAGCAGGCGACAGGGACCTAATGAAAAACTGTTTTTT.

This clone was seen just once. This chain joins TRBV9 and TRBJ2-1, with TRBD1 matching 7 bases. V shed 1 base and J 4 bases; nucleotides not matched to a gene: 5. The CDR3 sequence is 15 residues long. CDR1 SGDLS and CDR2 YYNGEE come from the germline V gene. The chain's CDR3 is CASSVFSGGYNEQFF. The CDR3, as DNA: TGTGCCAGCAGCGTATTCTCAGGGGGATACAATGAGCAGTTCTTC.

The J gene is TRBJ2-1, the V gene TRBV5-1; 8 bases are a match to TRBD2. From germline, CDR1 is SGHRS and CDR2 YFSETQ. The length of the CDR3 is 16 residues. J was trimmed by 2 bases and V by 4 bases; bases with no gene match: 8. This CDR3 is CASSGGVSGTYNEQFF. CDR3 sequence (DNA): TGCGCCAGCAGCGGTGGTGTTAGCGGGACCTACAATGAGCAGTTCTTC.

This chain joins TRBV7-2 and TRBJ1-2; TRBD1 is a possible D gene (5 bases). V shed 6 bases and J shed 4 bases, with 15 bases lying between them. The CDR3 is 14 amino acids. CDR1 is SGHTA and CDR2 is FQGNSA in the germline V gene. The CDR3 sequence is CASSIGRGTYGYTF. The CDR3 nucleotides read TGTGCCAGCAGTATTGGTAGGGGTACCTATGGCTACACCTTC.

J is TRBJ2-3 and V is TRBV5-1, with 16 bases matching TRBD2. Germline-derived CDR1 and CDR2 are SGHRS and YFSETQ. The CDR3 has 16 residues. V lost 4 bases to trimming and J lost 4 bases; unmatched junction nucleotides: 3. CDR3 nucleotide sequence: TGCGCCAGCAGCCGGGGACTAGCGGGAGGGCCAGATACGCAGTATTTT. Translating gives CASSRGLAGGPDTQYF.

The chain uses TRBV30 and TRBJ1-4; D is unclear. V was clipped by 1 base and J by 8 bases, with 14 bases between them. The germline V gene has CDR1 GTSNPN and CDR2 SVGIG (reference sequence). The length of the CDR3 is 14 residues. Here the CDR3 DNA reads TGTGCCTGGAGTGCAGTGCAGGCTCGCGAAAAACTGTTTTTT. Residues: CAWSAVQAREKLFF.

CDR3 region: CASASGTNSYEQYF. DNA for the CDR3: TGTGCCAGCGCATCCGGGACTAACTCCTACGAGCAGTACTTC. The chain combines TRBV28 with TRBJ2-7; TRBD2 agrees at 7 bases. The V segment lost 8 bases and the J segment 0 bases; nucleotides outside the gene matches: 7. This CDR3 has 14 amino acids. Germline CDR1 is MDHEN and CDR2 is SYDVKM.

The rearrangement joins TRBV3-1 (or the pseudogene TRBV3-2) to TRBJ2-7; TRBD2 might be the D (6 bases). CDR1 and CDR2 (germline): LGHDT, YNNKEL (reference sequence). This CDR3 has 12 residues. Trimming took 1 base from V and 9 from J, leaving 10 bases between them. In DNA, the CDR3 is TGTGCCAGCAGCCAAGGCCAGGGAGGGCAGTACTTC. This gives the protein CASSQGQGGQYF.

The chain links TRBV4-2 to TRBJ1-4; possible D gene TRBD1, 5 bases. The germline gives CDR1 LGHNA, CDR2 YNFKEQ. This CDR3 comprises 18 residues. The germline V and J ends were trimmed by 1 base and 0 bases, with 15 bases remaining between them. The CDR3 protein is CASSQVGGGRTTNEKLFF. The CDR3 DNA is TGTGCCAGCAGCCAAGTGGGGGGGGGAAGAACAACTAATGAAAAACTGTTTTTT.

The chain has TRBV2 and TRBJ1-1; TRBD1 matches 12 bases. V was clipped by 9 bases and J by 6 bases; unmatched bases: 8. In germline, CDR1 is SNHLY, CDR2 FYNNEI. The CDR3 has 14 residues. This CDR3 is CARDRDRGRAEAFF. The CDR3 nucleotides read TGTGCCAGGGACCGGGACAGGGGGCGCGCTGAAGCTTTCTTT.

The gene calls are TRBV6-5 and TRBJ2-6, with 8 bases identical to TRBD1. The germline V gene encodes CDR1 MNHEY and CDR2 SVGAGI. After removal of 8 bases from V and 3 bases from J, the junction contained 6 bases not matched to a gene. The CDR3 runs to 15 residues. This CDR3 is CASRPDRGGANVLTF. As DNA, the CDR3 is TGTGCCAGCCGACCAGACAGGGGTGGGGCCAACGTCCTGACTTTC.

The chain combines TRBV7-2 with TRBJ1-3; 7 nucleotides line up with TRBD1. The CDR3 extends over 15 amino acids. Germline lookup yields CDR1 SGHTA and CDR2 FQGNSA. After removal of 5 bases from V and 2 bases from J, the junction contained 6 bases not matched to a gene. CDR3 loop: CASSPPDRPGNTIYF. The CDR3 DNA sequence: TGTGCCAGCAGCCCTCCGGACAGGCCTGGAAACACCATATATTTT.

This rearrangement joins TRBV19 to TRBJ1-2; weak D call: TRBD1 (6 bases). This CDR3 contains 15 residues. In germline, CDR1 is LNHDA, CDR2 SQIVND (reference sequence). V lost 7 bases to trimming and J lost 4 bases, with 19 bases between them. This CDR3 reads CASIRTAGDSYGYTF. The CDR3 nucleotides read TGTGCCAGTATCAGAACGGCAGGGGATAGCTATGGCTACACCTTC.

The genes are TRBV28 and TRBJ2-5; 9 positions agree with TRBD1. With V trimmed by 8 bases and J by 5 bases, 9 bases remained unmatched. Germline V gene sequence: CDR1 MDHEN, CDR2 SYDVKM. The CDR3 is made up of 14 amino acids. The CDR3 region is CASGPTGGEETQYF. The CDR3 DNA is TGTGCCAGCGGACCCACAGGGGGCGAGGAGACCCAGTACTTC.

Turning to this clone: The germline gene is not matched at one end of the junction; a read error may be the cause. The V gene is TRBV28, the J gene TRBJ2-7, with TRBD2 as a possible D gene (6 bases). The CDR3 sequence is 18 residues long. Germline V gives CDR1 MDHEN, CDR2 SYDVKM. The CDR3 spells CASSFSLLFTGDSHEQYF. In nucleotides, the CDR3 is TGTGCCAGCAGTTTTTCCCTACTCTTTACCGGGGACTCCCACGAGCAGTACTTC.

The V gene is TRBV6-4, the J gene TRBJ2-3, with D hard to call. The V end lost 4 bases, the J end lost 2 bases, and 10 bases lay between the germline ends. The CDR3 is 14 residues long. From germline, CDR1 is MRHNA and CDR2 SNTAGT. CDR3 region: CASSATRYTDTQYF. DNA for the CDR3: TGTGCCAGCAGTGCCACCCGCTACACAGATACGCAGTATTTT.

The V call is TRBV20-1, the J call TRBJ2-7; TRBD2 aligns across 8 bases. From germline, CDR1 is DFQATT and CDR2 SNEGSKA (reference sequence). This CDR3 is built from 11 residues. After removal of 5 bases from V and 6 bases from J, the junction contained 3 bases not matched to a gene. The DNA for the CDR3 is TGCAGTGCTCGGCTAGCGGGCGAGCAGTACTTC. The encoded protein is CSARLAGEQYF.

DNA of the CDR3: TGTGCCAGCTCCCTAGGGACAGGGCTCTTGAGCAATCAGCCCCAGCATTTT. Encoded protein: CASSLGTGLLSNQPQHF. This rearrangement joins TRBV18 to TRBJ1-5; 9 bases fit TRBD1. From germline, CDR1 is KGHSH and CDR2 LQKENI. The CDR3 covers 17 residues. The V gene end was trimmed by 6 bases and the J gene end by 1 base; junction bases not matched to a gene: 10. The whole variable domain, filled in from reference TRBV18 and TRBJ1-5, reads NAGVMQNPRHLVRRRGQEARLRCSPMKGHSHVYWYRQLPEEGLKFMVYLQKENIIDESGMPKERFSAEFPKEGPSILRIQQVVRGDSAAYFCASSLGTGLLSNQPQHFGDGTRLSIL.

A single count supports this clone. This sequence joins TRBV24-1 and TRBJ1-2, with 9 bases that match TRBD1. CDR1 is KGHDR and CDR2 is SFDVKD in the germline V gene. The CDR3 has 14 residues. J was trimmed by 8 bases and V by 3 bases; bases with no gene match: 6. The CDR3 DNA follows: TGTGCCACCAGTGATAGGACAGGGGATTACGGCTACACCTTC. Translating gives CATSDRTGDYGYTF.